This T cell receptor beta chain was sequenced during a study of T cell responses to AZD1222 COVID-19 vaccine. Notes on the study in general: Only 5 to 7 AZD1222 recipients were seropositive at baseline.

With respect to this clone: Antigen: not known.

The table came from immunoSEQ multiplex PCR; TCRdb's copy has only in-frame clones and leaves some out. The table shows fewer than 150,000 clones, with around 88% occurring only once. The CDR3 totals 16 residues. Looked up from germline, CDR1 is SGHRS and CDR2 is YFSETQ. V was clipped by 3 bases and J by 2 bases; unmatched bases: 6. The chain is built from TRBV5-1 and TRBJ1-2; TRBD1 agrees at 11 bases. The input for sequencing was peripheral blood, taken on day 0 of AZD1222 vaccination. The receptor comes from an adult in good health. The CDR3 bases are TGCGCCAGCAGCTGGGGGACAGGGGGTTCGAACTATGGCTACACCTTC. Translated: CASSWGTGGSNYGYTF. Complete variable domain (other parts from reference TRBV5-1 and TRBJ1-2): KAGVTQTPRYLIKTRGQQVTLSCSPISGHRSVSWYQQTPGQGLQFLFEYFSETQRNKGNFPGRFSGRQFSNSRSEMNVSTLELGDSALYLCASSWGTGGSNYGYTFGSGTRLTVV.